This TCR beta chain comes out of a study of T cell responses to AZD1222 COVID-19 vaccine. Study-wide findings and caveats: The repertoires were collected only after the peak T cell response. Donors were mostly white British, more females; clonal diversity possibly underestimated.

As regards this clone: Its antigen is unidentified.

The CDR3 has 13 residues. Germline CDR1 reads SGHRS; CDR2 reads YFSETQ. J was trimmed by 6 bases and V by 0 bases; bases with no gene match: 3. Assay used: immunoSEQ multiplex PCR; TCRdb lists only in-frame clones, some missing. The sample consists of 110,000 to 150,000 clones, around nine tenths of them appearing once. The TCR sequence derives from an adult who received the AZD1222 COVID-19 vaccine. V gene TRBV5-1 combines with J gene TRBJ2-7; 7 bases are a match to TRBD1. The material was peripheral blood, obtained 28 days after the second AZD1222 dose. CDR3: CASSLERQGEQYF. The CDR3 bases are TGCGCCAGCAGCTTGGAACGACAGGGCGAGCAGTACTTC.